Listed below are T cell receptor beta chains from one sample, sequenced in a study of T cell responses to AZD1222 COVID-19 vaccine. Assay: immunoSEQ multiplex PCR; the TCRdb copy retains only in-frame clones and omits some. The profile shows tens of thousands of clones, around 88% of them singletons. This sample comprised peripheral blood, obtained on day 0 of MenACWY control vaccination. The receptor set was obtained from an adult in good health. The conserved cysteine and the conserved F or W are not part of the CDR3 here. Fields, in order: V gene, CDR3 protein.

TRBV6-5,ASRLNTEAF
TRBV29-1,SAGQGYEQY
TRBV10-3,AIRDSPAGDTQY
TRBV7-2,ASSPRTGSSYNEQF
TRBV30,AWRQGSSYNSPLH
TRBV11-2,ASSLERGDRGRNQPQH
TRBV19,ASSTTSGGDSYNEQF
TRBV5-4,ASRERTGLYGYT
TRBV5-1,ASSPGQGTSYEQY
TRBV3-1/TRBV3-2,ASSQTGAPNTEAF
TRBV29-1,SVEDQGRDYEQY
TRBV5-1,ASRSEGAHHYGYT
TRBV2,ASSEDRLNEKLF
TRBV19,ASSISSSGGTEAF
TRBV3-1/TRBV3-2,ASSQDWGPSPLH
TRBV6-5,ASSYSAPTYGYT
TRBV6-5,ASRTSGYTGELF
TRBV5-3,ARSRARDSPTDTQY
TRBV28,ASTSFTGELF
TRBV18,ASSLQGRDGLGNTIY
TRBV12-3/TRBV12-4,ASSNRANQPQH
TRBV19,ASSIKRGDSNQPQH
TRBV5-1,ASSRASGGSTDTQY
TRBV19,ASSIVPGQTYEQY
TRBV7-9,ASSLSAGGSTDTQY
TRBV6-5,ASRLNSNQPQH
TRBV5-8,ASTDIDSYNYGYT
TRBV6-9,ASSYSKTETSTEAF
TRBV30,ACRTDSYEQY
TRBV7-6,ATKTGTEETQY
TRBV2,ASSERGVNTEAF
TRBV5-1,ASSGGINQPQH
TRBV5-6,ASSLQEVSNTGELF
TRBV6-5,ASSPRGGLGGYT
TRBV7-8,ASSDTRVQPQH
TRBV11-1,ASSPTSGTDTQY
TRBV19,ASSILAGYGYT
TRBV24-1,ATSDQYQETQY
TRBV6-5,ASRSRQGNTEAF
TRBV18,ASSPQNWEAIEQF
TRBV24-1,ATSDLGNWDRGSTGELF
TRBV5-1,ASSFSGLGINNEQF
TRBV5-1,ASSIQGDTLH
TRBV18,ASSPDTYGYT
TRBV27,ASSSREPTRGDTQY
TRBV3-1/TRBV3-2,ASRPPTSGGEQF
TRBV19,ASSLRRGQTNTEAF
TRBV28,ASSLTGTRGYT
TRBV21-1,ASSKGVNTGELF
TRBV5-1,ASSAFPKGARTDTQY
TRBV2,ASSEGGRGTEAF